This note documents a single T cell receptor (beta chain) sequence. The source of the sample is a study of OX40 agonist ivuxolimab in advanced cancers. Generated by immunoSEQ multiplex PCR, the TCRdb table keeps only in-frame clones and is missing some. Here the sample spans about 70,000 clones, around 80% being singletons. V dropped 6 bases and J dropped 2 bases, with 10 bases sitting between them. Germline V CDR1 and CDR2: SGHTA, FQGNSA. The CDR3 has 14 amino acids. This receptor was identified in an adult with an advanced solid tumor such as melanoma, head and neck, liver or kidney cancer. The genes are TRBV7-2 and TRBJ2-2; a possible D gene is TRBD2 (5 bases). The input for sequencing was CD4+ or CD8+ T cells sorted from blood, taken in a trial of the OX40 agonist ivuxolimab. The CDR3 is CASRPTTNTGELFF. Here the CDR3 DNA reads TGTGCCAGCAGACCGACTACTAACACCGGGGAGCTGTTTTTT. Full variable domain (outside the CDR3, taken from reference TRBV7-2 and TRBJ2-2): GAGVSQSPSNKVTEKGKDVELRCDPISGHTALYWYRQSLGQGLEFLIYFQGNSAPDKSGLPSDRFSAERTGGSVSTLTIQRTQQEDSAVYLCASRPTTNTGELFFGEGSRLTVL.